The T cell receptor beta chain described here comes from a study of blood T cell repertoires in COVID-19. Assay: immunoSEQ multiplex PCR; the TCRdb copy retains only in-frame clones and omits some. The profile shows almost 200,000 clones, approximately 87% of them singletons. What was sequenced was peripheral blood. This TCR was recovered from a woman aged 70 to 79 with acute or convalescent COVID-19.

CDR3 nucleotides: TGTGCCAGCAGCTTGCGGACTAGCGGGTTCTCCAATGAGCAGTTCTTC. This encodes CASSLRTSGFSNEQFF. The J gene is TRBJ2-1, the V gene TRBV7-9; 11 nucleotides line up with TRBD2. The germline V gene has CDR1 SEHNR and CDR2 FQNEAQ (reference sequence). The junction had 7 bases not matched to a gene; V was cut back by 3 bases and J by 6 bases. The CDR3 sequence is 16 residues long.